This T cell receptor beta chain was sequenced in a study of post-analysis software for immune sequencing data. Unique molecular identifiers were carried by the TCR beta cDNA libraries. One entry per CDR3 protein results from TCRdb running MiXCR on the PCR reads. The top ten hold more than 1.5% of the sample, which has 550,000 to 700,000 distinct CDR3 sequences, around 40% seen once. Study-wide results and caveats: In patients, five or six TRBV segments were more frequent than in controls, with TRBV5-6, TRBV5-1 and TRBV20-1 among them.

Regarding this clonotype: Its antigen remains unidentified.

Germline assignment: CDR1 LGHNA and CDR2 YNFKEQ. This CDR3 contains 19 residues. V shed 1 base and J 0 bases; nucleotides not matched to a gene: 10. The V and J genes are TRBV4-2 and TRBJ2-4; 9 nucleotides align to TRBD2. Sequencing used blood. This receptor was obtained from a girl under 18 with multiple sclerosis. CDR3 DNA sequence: TGTGCCAGCAGCCAAGTGGGGACTAGCTTCCCAACAGCCAAAAACATTCAGTACTTC. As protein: CASSQVGTSFPTAKNIQYF.